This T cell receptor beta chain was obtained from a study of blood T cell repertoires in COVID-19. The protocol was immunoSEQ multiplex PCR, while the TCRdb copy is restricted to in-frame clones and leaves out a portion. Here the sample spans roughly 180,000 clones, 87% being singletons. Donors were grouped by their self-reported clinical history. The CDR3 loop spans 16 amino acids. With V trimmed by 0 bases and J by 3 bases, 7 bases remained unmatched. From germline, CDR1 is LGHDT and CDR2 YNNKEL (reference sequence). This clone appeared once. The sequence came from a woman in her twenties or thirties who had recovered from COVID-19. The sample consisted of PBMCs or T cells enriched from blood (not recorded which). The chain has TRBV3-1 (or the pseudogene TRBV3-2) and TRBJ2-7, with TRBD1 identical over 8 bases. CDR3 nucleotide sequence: TGTGCCAGCAGCCAAGATTCGGGACAGGCTGTCTACGAGCAGTACTTC. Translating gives CASSQDSGQAVYEQYF.